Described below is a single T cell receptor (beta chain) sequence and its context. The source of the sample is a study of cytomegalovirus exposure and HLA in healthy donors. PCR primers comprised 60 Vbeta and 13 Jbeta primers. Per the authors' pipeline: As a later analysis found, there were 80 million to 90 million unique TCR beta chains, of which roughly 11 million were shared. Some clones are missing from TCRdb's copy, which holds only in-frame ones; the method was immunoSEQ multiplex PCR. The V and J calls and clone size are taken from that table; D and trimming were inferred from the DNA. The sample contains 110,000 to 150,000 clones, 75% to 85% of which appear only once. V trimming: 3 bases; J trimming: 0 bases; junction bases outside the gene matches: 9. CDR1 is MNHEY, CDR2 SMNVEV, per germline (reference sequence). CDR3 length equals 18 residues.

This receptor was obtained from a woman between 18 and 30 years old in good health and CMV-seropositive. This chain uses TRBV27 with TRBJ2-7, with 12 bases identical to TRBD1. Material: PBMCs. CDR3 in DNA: TGTGCCAGCAGTTTCAGGGGACAGGGGGCCTTTAACTCCTACGAGCAGTACTTC. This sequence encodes CASSFRGQGAFNSYEQYF.